This TCR beta chain was identified during a study of T cell responses to AZD1222 COVID-19 vaccine. Study outcomes and limitations: Spike-specific TCR breadth and depth both grew after two AZD1222 doses. Baseline antibody screening turned up just a handful of seropositive AZD1222 recipients. Sampled repertoires all dated from after the peak T cell response. White British donors predominated, females outnumbered males, and clonal diversity was possibly underestimated.

Germline V gene sequence: CDR1 LNHDA, CDR2 SQIVND (reference sequence). The CDR3 extends over 14 amino acids. The V and J ends lost 6 bases and 0 bases respectively, with 11 bases between them. Assay used: immunoSEQ multiplex PCR; TCRdb lists only in-frame clones, some missing. The profile shows some 140,000 clones, over 90% of them singletons. As concerns this clone: Its antigen is not known.

The input for sequencing was peripheral blood, taken on day 0 of AZD1222 vaccination. This receptor was taken from an adult in good health. The gene calls are TRBV19 and TRBJ1-1, with D tentatively TRBD1 (5 bases). CDR3 nucleotide sequence: TGTGCCAGTAGATGGGGCGGAATGAACACTGAAGCTTTCTTT. This sequence encodes CASRWGGMNTEAFF. Full variable domain (remainder filled in from reference TRBV19 and TRBJ1-1): DGGITQSPKYLFRKEGQNVTLSCEQNLNHDAMYWYRQDPGQGLRLIYYSQIVNDFQKGDIAEGYSVSREKKESFPLTVTSAQKNPTAFYLCASRWGGMNTEAFFGQGTRLTVV.